These 26 T cell receptor beta chains originate from one sample sequenced in a study of beta chain features in type 1 diabetes. What was sequenced were expressed TCRB transcripts, since all of the isolated RNA had been reverse transcribed. Some clones are missing from TCRdb's copy, which holds only in-frame ones; the method was immunoSEQ multiplex PCR. The data contain about 330,000 clones, about 11% of them singletons. The specimen sequenced was naive CD4+ T cells from blood. The receptors derive from a woman aged 25 to 45 in good health.

This clone was detected only a few times. CDR3 coding DNA: TGTGCCAGCAGTTCTGACAGGGGCATATCCTACGAGCAGTACTTC. It is translated as CASSSDRGISYEQYF. V usage is TRBV6-5 and J usage is TRBJ2-7, with 8 bases identical to TRBD1. The CDR3 is 15 residues long. J lost 1 base, V lost 4 bases, and 6 bases had no gene match. From germline, CDR1 is MNHEY and CDR2 SVGAGI.

The chain is built from TRBV5-6 and TRBJ2-6; D is possibly TRBD2 (5 bases). The CDR3 is 15 amino acids. Germline V gives CDR1 SGHDT, CDR2 YYEEEE. Trimming stripped 4 bases from V and 0 bases from J, with 8 bases between. CDR3 loop: CASSRGISGANVLTF. The CDR3 nucleotides read TGTGCCAGCAGCCGAGGGATCTCTGGGGCCAACGTCCTGACTTTC.

J is TRBJ1-1 and V is TRBV6-6; perhaps TRBD1 as D (5 bases). The germline V gene encodes CDR1 MNHNY and CDR2 SVGAGI (reference sequence). V lost 6 bases and J 0 bases, leaving 8 bases between the germline ends. The CDR3 consists of 13 residues. The CDR3, as DNA: TGTGCCAGCAGACTGACAGTGAACACTGAAGCTTTCTTT. Encoded protein: CASRLTVNTEAFF.

The table lists this clone with a few counts. This chain uses TRBV18 with TRBJ1-2, with 7 bases matching TRBD1. J lost 4 bases, V lost 6 bases, and 2 bases had no gene match. The CDR3 is 12 residues long. Germline loops: CDR1 KGHSH, CDR2 LQKENI. The CDR3 coding sequence is TGTGCCAGCTCCCGGGACAGCTATGGCTACACCTTC. Protein product: CASSRDSYGYTF.

This clone turned up a few times. The chain employs TRBV7-2 and TRBJ2-2; 9 positions match TRBD2. The V and J ends lost 6 bases and 3 bases, in that order; junction bases with no gene match: 8. Per germline, CDR1 SGHTA and CDR2 FQGNSA. The CDR3 runs 16 residues. CDR3 protein: CASRNRAGGYTGELFF. The CDR3 nucleotides are TGTGCCAGCAGAAATCGGGCGGGAGGGTACACCGGGGAGCTGTTTTTT.

The rearrangement joins TRBV30 to TRBJ2-1; TRBD2 matches 14 bases. V gave up 1 base and J gave up 15 bases; unmatched junction bases: 8. This CDR3 contains 14 residues. Germline loops: CDR1 GTSNPN, CDR2 SVGIG (reference sequence). The CDR3 DNA follows: TGTGCCTGGAGTGCCGGGACTAGCGGGAGCATTCCGTTCTTC. Protein: CAWSAGTSGSIPFF.

This clone was seen a handful of times. CDR3 residues: CAINPGLADNEQFF. The CDR3 DNA is TGTGCCATCAATCCGGGACTAGCGGACAATGAGCAGTTCTTC. The chain is built from TRBV10-3 and TRBJ2-1, with 11 positions matching TRBD2. The germline CDR1 and CDR2 sequences are ENHRY and SYGVKD. The V segment lost 7 bases and the J segment 5 bases; nucleotides outside the gene matches: 4. This CDR3 spans 14 amino acids.

The V and J genes are TRBV29-1 and TRBJ2-3; TRBD2 might be the D (5 bases). With 4 bases removed from V and 1 base from J, the gap between germline ends came to 12 bases. The CDR3 has 14 residues. The germline V gene encodes CDR1 SQVTM and CDR2 ANQGSEA. CDR3 region: CSVAAGKGTDTQYF. As DNA, the CDR3 is TGCAGCGTTGCTGCCGGGAAGGGCACAGATACGCAGTATTTT.

The chain uses TRBV9 and TRBJ2-7; 10 bases fit TRBD2. V dropped 0 bases and J dropped 6; count of bases not matched to a gene: 9. This CDR3 region has 16 residues. Germline CDR1 reads SGDLS; CDR2 reads YYNGEE. The CDR3 nucleotides read TGTGCCAGCAGCGTAGGAGGACTAGCGGCCCTCTCCGAGCAGTACTTC. It codes for CASSVGGLAALSEQYF. The full variable domain, its missing parts supplied by reference TRBV9 and TRBJ2-7, is DSGVTQTPKHLITATGQRVTLRCSPRSGDLSVYWYQQSLDQGLQFLIQYYNGEERAKGNILERFSAQQFPDLHSELNLSSLELGDSALYFCASSVGGLAALSEQYFGPGTRLTVT.

This clone was seen a few times. The V and J genes are TRBV4-1 and TRBJ2-4; weak D call: TRBD2 (6 bases). The length of the CDR3 is 17 residues. V lost 4 bases and J lost 1, with 17 bases in between. Germline CDR1 reads MGHRA; CDR2 reads YSYEKL. In DNA, the CDR3 is TGCGCCAGCAGCCGAGTTAGCGGCACAGCGGCCAAAAACATTCAGTACTTC. Translation gives CASSRVSGTAAKNIQYF.

Only one count was recorded for this clone. The chain recombines TRBV2 with TRBJ2-7, with D perhaps matching TRBD1 (5 bases). The CDR3 consists of 12 residues. The germline V and J ends were trimmed by 7 bases and 2 bases, with 9 bases remaining between them. Germline values: CDR1 SNHLY, CDR2 FYNNEI. The CDR3 DNA sequence: TGTGCCAGCAAAGACAGTGCCTACGAGCAGTACTTC. Protein product: CASKDSAYEQYF.

This clone has just a few counts. The V gene is TRBV7-2, the J gene TRBJ2-3; D might be TRBD2 (6 bases). The CDR3 loop spans 14 amino acids. Germline V gives CDR1 SGHTA, CDR2 FQGNSA. The V gene lost 6 bases and the J gene lost 7 bases, with 17 bases spanning the gap. The CDR3, as DNA: TGTGCCAGCAGTTGGGCAGGGACTCGACATACGCAGTATTTT. It translates to CASSWAGTRHTQYF.

This clone was found many times. The genes are TRBV23-1 and TRBJ2-1, with TRBD2 matching over 11 bases. TRBV23-1 counts as an open reading frame of uncertain function. CDR3 size: 14 residues. Losses at the gene ends were 2 bases for V and 6 bases for J; bases not matched to a gene: 0. CDR3 nucleotides: TGCGCCAGCAGTCAAACTAGCGGGAGCAATGAGCAGTTCTTC. It is translated as CASSQTSGSNEQFF.

The chain uses TRBV29-1 and TRBJ2-1; 10 nucleotides align to TRBD1. The CDR3 is 13 residues long. The V and J ends lost 6 bases and 9 bases, in that order; junction bases with no gene match: 8. Germline V CDR1 and CDR2: SQVTM, ANQGSEA. CDR3 nucleotides: TGCAGCGTGGACAGGGGGGTCGGGACTGAGCAGTTCTTC. Its protein is CSVDRGVGTEQFF.

V is TRBV7-2 and J is TRBJ2-1, with 11 bases identical to TRBD2. Germline values: CDR1 SGHTA, CDR2 FQGNSA. This CDR3 has 16 residues. Trimming cost V 5 bases and J 3 bases; bases outside gene matches: 6. This CDR3 is CASSPRTSGHYNEQFF. The CDR3 nucleotides read TGTGCCAGCAGCCCGCGGACTAGCGGGCACTACAATGAGCAGTTCTTC.

The rearrangement joins TRBV2 to TRBJ2-7, with 13 bases aligning to TRBD2. The CDR3 is 17 amino acids. The germline V gene has CDR1 SNHLY and CDR2 FYNNEI. Trimming at V came to 2 bases and at J to 2 bases, leaving 6 bases not matched to a gene. The CDR3 DNA sequence: TGTGCCAGCAGTGAATTGCAGGGACTAGCGGGACCCTACGAGCAGTACTTC. Protein: CASSELQGLAGPYEQYF.

This clone was observed a handful of times. This chain connects TRBV19 to TRBJ2-7, with 8 positions matching TRBD1. Losses at the gene ends were 3 bases for V and 3 bases for J; bases not matched to a gene: 7. The CDR3 runs to 15 residues. From germline, CDR1 is LNHDA and CDR2 SQIVND (reference sequence). This chain's CDR3 is CASSIKTGVFYEQYF. In DNA, the CDR3 is TGTGCCAGTAGTATTAAGACAGGGGTTTTCTACGAGCAGTACTTC.

The chain links TRBV5-6 to TRBJ2-1, with unresolved D. CDR3 length: 12 amino acids. The germline CDR1 and CDR2 sequences are SGHDT and YYEEEE. The V end was cut by 2 bases, the J end by 8 bases, with 8 bases between. The DNA of the CDR3 is TGTGCCAGCAGCTTTCTCACGGATGAGCAGTTCTTC. It is translated as CASSFLTDEQFF.

The chain combines TRBV19 with TRBJ2-1, with 9 bases fitting TRBD2. The CDR3 totals 15 residues. Germline CDR1 is LNHDA and CDR2 is SQIVND (reference sequence). V lost 1 base, J lost 8 bases, and 6 bases stayed unmatched. The CDR3 loop is CASSIVRAGGDEQFF. In DNA form, the CDR3 reads TGTGCCAGTAGTATAGTACGAGCGGGAGGCGATGAGCAGTTCTTC.

This clone was observed a handful of times. J is TRBJ2-7 and V is TRBV7-9; D gene uncertain. Per germline, CDR1 SEHNR and CDR2 FQNEAQ (reference sequence). The CDR3 spans 14 residues. The V and J ends lost 1 base and 0 bases respectively, with 7 bases between them. The CDR3 spells CASSLVGSSYEQYF. The CDR3 region has the DNA TGTGCCAGCAGCTTAGTCGGTAGCTCCTACGAGCAGTACTTC.

CDR3 coding DNA: TGTGCCAGTAGTTCCCCCCTCGGGGAGAACACTGAAGCTTTCTTT. Amino acids: CASSSPLGENTEAFF. This sequence joins TRBV19 and TRBJ1-1; no firm D call. Per the germline V gene, CDR1 is LNHDA and CDR2 is SQIVND (reference sequence). CDR3 length: 15 amino acids. The V end lost 5 bases, the J end lost 1 base, and 14 bases lay between the germline ends.

This clone was picked up a small number of times. The rearrangement links TRBV15 to TRBJ1-3, with 8 bases lining up with TRBD1. The CDR3 runs to 18 residues. The germline CDR1 and CDR2 sequences are LNHNV and YYDKDF (reference sequence). Unmatched junction bases numbered 8, after V lost 1 base and J lost 0 bases. The DNA of the CDR3 is TGTGCCACCAGCAGAGGTCCCCGGACAGGGCTCTCTGGAAACACCATATATTTT. Amino acids: CATSRGPRTGLSGNTIYF.

V usage is TRBV27 and J usage is TRBJ1-5, with D perhaps TRBD1 (5 bases). The CDR3 runs to 16 residues. V lost 6 bases and J 0 bases, leaving 15 bases between the germline ends. CDR1 MNHEY and CDR2 SMNVEV come from the germline V gene (reference sequence). In DNA form, the CDR3 reads TGTGCCAGCAGGGCAGGGCCGGGGGGTAGCAATCAGCCCCAGCATTTT. Amino acid sequence: CASRAGPGGSNQPQHF.

This clone has just a few counts. CDR3 sequence reads: CASSQEGGIDYGYTF. The DNA for the CDR3 is TGTGCCAGCAGTCAGGAGGGGGGGATCGACTATGGCTACACCTTC. This chain uses TRBV2 with TRBJ1-2; D might be TRBD1 (6 bases). Germline V CDR1 and CDR2: SNHLY, FYNNEI. V was pared by 5 bases and J by 3 bases, with 16 bases between. This CDR3 has 15 residues.

This clone was picked up a small number of times. V gene TRBV30 combines with J gene TRBJ2-1; the D gene is possibly TRBD2 (5 bases). This CDR3 is 12 amino acids long. CDR1 is GTSNPN, CDR2 SVGIG, per germline (reference sequence). V was shortened by 2 bases and J by 5 bases, with 7 bases between the two germline ends. CDR3 sequence reads: CAWSPGNNEQFF. The CDR3 DNA sequence: TGTGCCTGGAGTCCGGGAAACAATGAGCAGTTCTTC.

In this sample, this clone turned up a few times. The chain has TRBV29-1 and TRBJ2-5, with 7 nucleotides matching TRBD1. The germline gives CDR1 SQVTM, CDR2 ANQGSEA. V lost 5 bases and J lost 5; bases outside the gene matches: 8. The CDR3 runs to 13 residues. CDR3 sequence: CSVLRGLGETQYF. CDR3 nucleotides: TGCAGCGTTTTAAGGGGGCTGGGGGAGACCCAGTACTTC.